This TCR beta chain originates from a study of blood T cell repertoires in COVID-19. On the study more broadly: Whether acute or convalescent, the COVID-19 samples came from the United States, Italy and Spain. Sources were T cells, B-cell-depleted T cells, or PBMCs; the material itself was cDNA or gDNA.

There are 18 residues in the CDR3. Between the trimmed V and J ends, which lost 4 bases and 0 bases, there was a span of 21 bases. CDR1 is LGHDT, CDR2 YNNKEL, per germline (reference sequence). In the study's own analysis: Amplification with reference gene primers provided the estimates of nucleated cell counts. Data came from immunoSEQ multiplex PCR; TCRdb stores just in-frame clones and leaves some out. V, J and clone size derive from that table, while D and trimming were established from the DNA sequence. The sample lists almost 25,000 clones; around 90% were seen once. This receptor was identified in a man between 70 and 80 years old with active COVID-19. J is TRBJ1-2 and V is TRBV3-1 (or the pseudogene TRBV3-2), with D possibly matching TRBD1 (5 bases). Material for sequencing was peripheral blood. This chain's CDR3 is CASSPRGGRGQTNYGYTF. The CDR3, as DNA: TGTGCCAGCAGCCCCCGGGGAGGCCGGGGCCAAACTAACTATGGCTACACCTTC.